This T cell receptor (beta chain) originates from a study of T-cell reconstitution after alpha-beta-depleted transplantation in children. The TCRbeta library was prepared with unique molecular identifiers. Each CDR3 protein gets one entry after TCRdb re-called the PCR reads with MiXCR. The table records almost 500,000 distinct CDR3 sequences, roughly a tenth of them present only once. Overall study findings and caveats: The main origin of T-cell counts and diversity one year after transplant was newly produced T cells. After transplant, at about two months, alpha-beta T cells were reportedly derived from several hundred expanded graft clones. Diversity of TCRbeta at day 60 was high in some patients, arising from surviving recipient T cells and thymic progenitors.

In germline, CDR1 is SGHNT, CDR2 YYREEE (reference sequence). This CDR3 is 15 amino acids long. Trimming removed 1 base from V and 6 bases from J; junction bases left unmatched: 7. Comment on this clonotype: The antigen is undetermined.

This TCR came from a child aged 2-15 years with inherited bone marrow failure, due to receive a stem cell transplant. The material sequenced was PBMCs, taken before TCRalphabeta/CD19-depleted stem cell transplant. The chain carries TRBV5-4 and TRBJ2-1; TRBD2 matches 7 bases. CDR3 nucleotide sequence: TGTGCCAGCAGCTTGTACGCGGGAGAGGGCAATGAGCAGTTCTTC. Protein: CASSLYAGEGNEQFF.